This record concerns one T cell receptor beta chain sequence. The antigen remains unidentified. Donors had nominal health at sampling but likely had unrecorded immune exposures. A multiplex PCR was run with 60 Vbeta primers and 13 Jbeta primers. Here immunoSEQ multiplex PCR was the method, and the copy in TCRdb shows in-frame clones only, minus some. Of approximately 180,000 clones in the sample, over 65% were seen once. This sample stems from a study of cytomegalovirus exposure and HLA in healthy donors. Study findings and constraints: Upon later analysis, TCR association rates were observed to vary by HLA locus, being highest for DRB1 and lowest for HLA-C.

V trimming: 4 bases; J trimming: 6 bases; junction bases outside the gene matches: 6. Per germline, CDR1 SGHTA and CDR2 FQGTGA. This CDR3 is 14 amino acids long. The V and J genes are TRBV7-3 and TRBJ2-1; 7 positions match TRBD1. Sequenced input: PBMCs. This receptor was obtained from a woman aged 25 to 39 in good health and CMV-seronegative. The CDR3 is CASSSQTGSNEQFF. DNA of the CDR3: TGTGCCAGCAGCTCCCAGACAGGGAGCAATGAGCAGTTCTTC.